This passage covers 8 T cell receptor beta chains from one sample sequenced in a study of stem cell transplantation in POMP-related autoinflammatory disease. Clones were sequenced by immunoSEQ multiplex PCR, and TCRdb holds only the in-frame ones, with some missing. The sample consists of roughly 70,000 clones, roughly 88% of them appearing once. The material sequenced was CD4+ T cells from PBMCs, taken after stem cell transplantation. Receptor source: a human patient with POMP-related autoinflammation and immune dysregulation (PRAID). Some T cells could come from the graft donor.

Comments on this clone: Other DNA sequences in this specimen translate into the identical CDR3. The chain links TRBV5-1 to TRBJ1-2; D unclear. The germline V gene has CDR1 SGHRS and CDR2 YFSETQ. Trimming took 0 bases from V and 0 from J, leaving 9 bases between them. This CDR3 comprises 15 residues. The CDR3, as DNA: TGCGCCAGCAGCTTGGGTCTCCCAGCTAACTATGGCTACACCTTC. Its translation: CASSLGLPANYGYTF.

The J gene is TRBJ1-4, the V gene TRBV20-1; 7 nucleotides align to TRBD1. Germline lookup yields CDR1 DFQATT and CDR2 SNEGSKA (reference sequence). The CDR3 has 14 amino acids. The V gene end was trimmed by 3 bases and the J gene end by 6 bases; junction bases not matched to a gene: 7. The CDR3 region has the DNA TGCAGTGCTAGTCAGACAGGGAGGGATGAAAAACTGTTTTTT. It codes for CSASQTGRDEKLFF.

The V call is TRBV19, the J call TRBJ2-2; D gene uncertain. Germline V gives CDR1 LNHDA, CDR2 SQIVND (reference sequence). This CDR3 has 15 amino acids. Trimming took off 2 bases at V and 4 bases at J, with 11 bases between the two ends. The CDR3 nucleotides read TGTGCCAGTAGTATATTAGCTCCCCCCACCGGGGAGCTGTTTTTT. Residues: CASSILAPPTGELFF.

The J gene is TRBJ2-5, the V gene TRBV5-1; possible D gene TRBD1, 5 bases. Germline-derived CDR1 and CDR2 are SGHRS and YFSETQ. V was pared by 4 bases and J by 8 bases, with 15 bases between. The CDR3 extends over 13 amino acids. The CDR3 coding sequence is TGCGCCAGCAGCACGGACACGCCCGCAACCCAGTACTTC. Translating it yields CASSTDTPATQYF.

This chain links TRBV28 with TRBJ2-5; D gene ambiguous. This CDR3 comprises 14 residues. V was cut by 6 bases and J by 2 bases, with 13 bases left in between. The germline V gene has CDR1 MDHEN and CDR2 SYDVKM. CDR3 bases: TGTGCCAGCAGACCATTGGCGGTTCAAGAGACCCAGTACTTC. This sequence encodes CASRPLAVQETQYF.

The chain links TRBV14 to TRBJ1-6; 8 nucleotides agree with TRBD1. CDR1 SGHDN and CDR2 FVKESK come from the germline V gene. The junction had 9 bases not matched to a gene; V was cut back by 4 bases and J by 7 bases. The CDR3 has 16 amino acids. CDR3 DNA sequence: TGTGCCAGCAGCCTCACCCGGGACAGGTTAAATTCACCCCTCCACTTT. Residues: CASSLTRDRLNSPLHF. Using reference TRBV14 and TRBJ1-6 for the parts outside the CDR3, the full variable domain is EAGVTQFPSHSVIEKGQTVTLRCDPISGHDNLYWYRRVMGKEIKFLLHFVKESKQDESGMPNNRFLAERTGGTYSTLKVQPAELEDSGVYFCASSLTRDRLNSPLHFGNGTRLTVT.

The chain uses TRBV28 and TRBJ2-1; 13 bases map to TRBD2. The germline CDR1 and CDR2 sequences are MDHEN and SYDVKM. J lost 10 bases, V lost 7 bases, and 7 bases had no gene match. The CDR3 sequence is 14 residues long. DNA for the CDR3: TGTGCCAGCATTGAACTAGCGGGAGGGAGGGAGCAGTTCTTC. Its translation: CASIELAGGREQFF.

The chain uses TRBV9 and TRBJ1-1; no clear D gene. The germline V gene has CDR1 SGDLS and CDR2 YYNGEE. The V gene lost 4 bases and the J gene lost 3 bases, with 13 bases spanning the gap. There are 14 residues in the CDR3. CDR3 region: CASSWGHEDTEAFF. The CDR3 DNA is TGTGCCAGCAGCTGGGGTCATGAGGACACTGAAGCTTTCTTT.